Detailed here is one T cell receptor (beta chain). This clone was counted between two and nine times. Its antigen is still unknown. No base quality values were provided; no much bigger clone lies one nucleotide off. This entry belongs to a study of T cells in localized non-small cell lung cancer (dated by TCRdb to 2018 to 2021). Broadly, across the study: The study examined T cell repertoires in roughly 240 patients with early-stage NSCLC and compared tumors with uninvolved tumor-adjacent lungs. The cohort was made up of around 240 treatment-naive NSCLC patients whose localized lung tumors had been resected. NSCLC patients had a mean age of roughly 66 years, and 120 to 150 were male and about a hundred female.

The germline V gene gives CDR1 as SGHAT and CDR2 as FQNNGV. V is clipped by 5 bases and J by 4 bases, and the sequence between their germline boundaries is 14 bases long. The CDR3 spans 14 residues, from the cysteine through the phenylalanine. The DNA shown is the 42-base CDR3, in frame from base 1. Overall results and qualifications from the work: Longer overall survival was associated with higher blood T cell density, whereas shorter survival was associated with higher adjacent-lung clonality. Because the study design was exploratory, TCR variables were selected using unadjusted p-values without false-discovery rate correction. Because multi-region tumor sequencing was not performed, intratumor heterogeneity could not be ruled out. Uninvolved tumor-adjacent lung showed the highest T cell clonality, higher than tumor, which suggests more focused antigenic responses in the uninvolved tumor-adjacent lung. A median of approximately 55 of the top 100 tumor clones were detected in paired uninvolved adjacent lung, and 28 of these tumor clones were also found among the top 100 clones of the paired uninvolved adjacent lung.

At diagnosis, tumor, uninvolved tumor-adjacent lung and peripheral blood were collected and then preserved as a mix of FFPE and fresh-frozen material. Blood samples were analyzed as peripheral blood mononuclear cells for TCR repertoire profiling. TCR beta CDR3 regions were sequenced from DNA using the immunoSEQ Assay. The source study handled its data this way. T cell density was computed as TCR beta template counts normalized to usable DNA estimated by amplifying housekeeping genes. Using the preseqR package, richness was estimated by extrapolating to 120,000 templates for tissue samples and 400,000 templates for PBMC samples. Clonality was defined by subtracting Pielou's evenness from one. Differential abundance testing on productive amino-acid clonotypes, with a minimum total count of 5 and an alpha of 0.1, was used to identify tissue-enriched TCRs. Repertoire overlap between compartments was quantified with the Jaccard Index and Morisita Overlap Index. GLIPH clustered TCR beta CDR3s with public tetramer-defined viral CDR3s; viral motifs required at least three viral sequences plus V-gene enrichment. Held by TCRdb, this immuneACCESS table contains in-frame sequences only and omits some clones. Under half of the omission traces to an unresolved V gene where checked; the cause of the rest is unknown. That table supplies the V and J calls and clone size; D and trimming were determined from the DNA. Across this sample there are 65,000 or so clones, with roughly 81% seen only once. Roughly 4.5% of the sample rests with the top ten.

The sample was PBMCs, taken before any cancer treatment. The rearranged segments are TRBV11-2 and TRBJ1-1, and TRBD1 may be the D gene, going by 5 matching bases. The TCR sequence derives from a man between 40 and 70 years old with stage II lung adenocarcinoma. This receptor carries the CDR3 CASSPVRGSTEAFF. The nucleotide sequence reads TGTGCCAGCAGCCCCGTCCGGGGCTCCACTGAAGCTTTCTTT. Outside the CDR3, residues come from the reference TRBV11-2 and TRBJ1-1 proteins, so the full variable domain is: EAGVAQSPRYKIIEKRQSVAFWCNPISGHATLYWYQQILGQGPKLLIQFQNNGVVDDSQLPKDRFSAERLKGVDSTLKIQPAKLEDSAVYLCASSPVRGSTEAFFGQGTRLTVV.